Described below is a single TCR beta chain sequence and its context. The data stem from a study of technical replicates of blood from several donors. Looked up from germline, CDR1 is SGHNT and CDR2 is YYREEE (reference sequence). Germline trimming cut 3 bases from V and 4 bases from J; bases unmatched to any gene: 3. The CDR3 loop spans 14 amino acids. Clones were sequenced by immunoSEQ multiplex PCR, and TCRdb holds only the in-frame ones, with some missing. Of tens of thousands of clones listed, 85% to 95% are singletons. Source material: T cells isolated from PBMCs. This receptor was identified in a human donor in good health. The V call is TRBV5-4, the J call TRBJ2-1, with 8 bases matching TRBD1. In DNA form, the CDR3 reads TGTGCCAGCAGCTCAGGGGGCCCATACAATGAGCAGTTCTTC. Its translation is CASSSGGPYNEQFF.